Sequencing of this T cell receptor beta chain was carried out in a study of shared clonotypes between healthy human individuals. The repertoire was sequenced with immunoSEQ multiplex PCR; TCRdb's copy has only in-frame clones and lacks some. Of more than 1 million clones listed, around three quarters are singletons. CDR3 size: 15 residues. V lost 2 bases, J lost 7 bases, and 18 bases lay in between. Per germline, CDR1 KGHSH and CDR2 LQKENI. The sequencing input was memory CD4+ T cells from PBMCs. Subset reported: CD45RA-negative fraction. The receptor was derived from a man younger than 35 in good health. Some clones in this sample may be carry-over from other donors' samples. This chain links TRBV18 with TRBJ2-7; D may be TRBD2 (5 bases). CDR3 protein: CASSPLSAFTREQYF. CDR3 nucleotide sequence: TGTGCCAGCTCACCATTGTCAGCGTTCACTAGGGAGCAGTACTTC.